This T cell receptor beta chain was recorded in a study of metastatic and nonmetastatic thyroid tumors. Study details: Repertoires from blood and tumor or nodule tissue of malignant and benign thyroid patients were compared.

Every patient underwent thyroid surgery untreated. This clone was seen many times. Its antigen is not known. Per the study methods: It was from CDR3 differences across clinicopathological groups that a distant-metastasis classifier for papillary thyroid cancer was built. From the PCR reads, TCRdb re-called clones with MiXCR. The authors' filters were not applied to this entry. The top ten clones hold around 25% of a sample with about 40,000 clones, 11% of them seen once. Study-wide findings and caveats: Relative to benign nodules, malignant thyroid tumors were reportedly characterized by significantly elevated TCR beta diversity in blood and tumor.

CDR3 length equals 12 residues. Germline CDR1 is MNHEY and CDR2 is SVGAGI. Trimming pared 3 bases from V and 8 bases from J, leaving 7 bases between. Source material: blood. The receptor's source is a female donor with papillary thyroid cancer or a benign thyroid nodule (not recorded which). Some clones in this sample may be carry-over from other donors' samples. The chain joins TRBV6-5 to TRBJ2-2; D is undetermined. CDR3 DNA: TGTGCCAGCAGTTATGAGCTGGGGGAGCTGTTTTTT. As protein: CASSYELGELFF.